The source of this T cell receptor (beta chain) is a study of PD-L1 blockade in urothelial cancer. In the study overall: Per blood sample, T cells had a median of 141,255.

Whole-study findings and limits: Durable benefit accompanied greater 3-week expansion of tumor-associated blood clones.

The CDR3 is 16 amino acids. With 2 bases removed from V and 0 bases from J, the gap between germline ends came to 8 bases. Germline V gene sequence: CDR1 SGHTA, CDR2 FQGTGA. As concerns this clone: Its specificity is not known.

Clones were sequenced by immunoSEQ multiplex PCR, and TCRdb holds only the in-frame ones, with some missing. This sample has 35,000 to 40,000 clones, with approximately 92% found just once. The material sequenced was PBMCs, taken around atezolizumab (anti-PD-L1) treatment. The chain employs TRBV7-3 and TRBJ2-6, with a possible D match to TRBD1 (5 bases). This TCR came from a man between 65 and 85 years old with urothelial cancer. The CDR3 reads CASSLGASSGANVLTF. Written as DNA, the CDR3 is TGTGCCAGCAGCTTAGGGGCCAGCTCTGGGGCCAACGTCCTGACTTTC. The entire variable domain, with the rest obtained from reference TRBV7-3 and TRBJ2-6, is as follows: GAGVSQTPSNKVTEKGKYVELRCDPISGHTALYWYRQSLGQGPEFLIYFQGTGAADDSGLPNDRFFAVRPEGSVSTLKIQRTERGDSAVYLCASSLGASSGANVLTFGAGSRLTVL.